This T cell receptor beta chain is drawn from a study of T cell changes during pregnancy in multiple sclerosis. This CDR3 has 12 residues. Trimming took off 0 bases at V and 8 bases at J, with 10 bases between the two ends. The V gene's germline CDR1 is GTSNPN and CDR2 SVGIG (reference sequence). Repertoires were generated with immunoSEQ multiplex PCR, while TCRdb's copy carries only in-frame clones and drops some. The table records tens of thousands of clones, just under 95% of them present only once. V is TRBV30 and J is TRBJ1-1; perhaps TRBD1 as D (6 bases). The receptor was isolated from a female donor with multiple sclerosis, enrolled in a pregnancy study. The material sequenced was peripheral blood, taken in the second trimester of pregnancy. This CDR3 reads CAWSVRGGEAFF. The CDR3, as DNA: TGTGCCTGGAGTGTAAGGGGGGGAGAAGCTTTCTTT.